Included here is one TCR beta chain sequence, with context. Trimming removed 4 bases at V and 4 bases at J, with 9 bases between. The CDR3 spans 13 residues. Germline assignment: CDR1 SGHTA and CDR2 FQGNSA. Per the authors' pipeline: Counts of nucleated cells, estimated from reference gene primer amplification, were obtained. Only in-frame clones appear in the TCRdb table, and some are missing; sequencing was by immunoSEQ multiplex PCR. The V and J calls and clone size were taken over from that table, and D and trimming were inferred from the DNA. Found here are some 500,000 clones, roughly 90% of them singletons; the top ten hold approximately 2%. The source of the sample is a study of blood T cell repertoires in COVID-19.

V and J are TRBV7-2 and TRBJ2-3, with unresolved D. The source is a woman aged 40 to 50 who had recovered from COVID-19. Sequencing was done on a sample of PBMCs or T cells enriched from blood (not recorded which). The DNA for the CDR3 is TGTGCCAGCAGCTCTCTTCCCGCAGATACGCAGTATTTT. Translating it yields CASSSLPADTQYF.